This T cell receptor (beta chain) is from a study of cytomegalovirus exposure and HLA in healthy donors (dated by TCRdb to 2015 to 2018). Study-level background: According to an earlier analysis of around 600 of the donors, about 179 million T cells yielded 117 million unique TCR beta sequences and approximately 300 Gb of sequence data. The study profiled the T cell repertoires of hundreds of subjects by immunosequencing and related them to cytomegalovirus serostatus. Across some 400 genotyped donors of the cohort, an average of roughly 250,000 unique TCR beta nucleotide sequences per donor were sequenced, and roughly 17% of those sequences were non-productive. Of the roughly 400 genotyped donors, around 81% fell in the genetic ancestry cluster associated with self-reported Caucasian donors. The study combined high-throughput TCR immunosequencing, statistical association of individual TCRs with disease status, and machine learning to predict cytomegalovirus infection status. Donor age, sex, ethnicity and CMV serostatus were compiled together with the repertoire data. A separate validation cohort of approximately 120 different subjects was used in addition to the roughly 620-subject first cohort. To decide whether each TCR beta V gene segment behaved as functional or pseudogenic, an earlier analysis of several hundred of the donors relied on high-throughput TCR beta sequencing. The aim of the study was to test whether cataloging public T cell receptors could identify signatures of past pathogen exposure. An early release covering roughly 580 HLA-typed donors comprised about 320 gigabases of sequencing data and tens of millions of unique TCR sequences. Class I and class II HLA loci were covered by the typing at four-digit resolution. The number of typed donors differed by locus: roughly 629-640 for A, B, C, DRB1 and DQB1; 522 for DQA1; 606 for DPA1; and 400 to 480 for DPB1. In a later analysis, previously published TCR beta repertoires from fewer than 750 donors were re-analyzed and high-resolution HLA genotyping was added so that TCR occurrence patterns could be studied. All discovery cohort repertoires had been generated on a single sequencing platform. The later analysis used no new phenotypic data to find candidate immune exposures, relying instead on TCR beta sequences and their occurrence across donors. A later genetic analysis used genome-wide SNP genotypes for about 60% of the 666 donors, treating that subset as a discovery cohort. Roughly 5 DR-DQ haplotypes were handled as single units for association and clustering, since linkage in the cohort was strong.

Including the terminal cysteine and phenylalanine, the CDR3 comprises 14 residues. Only the CDR3 region is kept as DNA, spanning 42 bases read in frame from base 1. The V end gives up 7 bases and the J end 2 bases, leaving 5 bases in the junction not matched to a gene. CDR1 and CDR2 were assigned from the germline V gene as MNHNS and SASEGT. The method behind the library was the immunoSEQ multiplex PCR assay. A mixture of 60 forward primers for TCR Vbeta segments and 13 reverse primers for TCR Jbeta segments was used in the multiplex PCR. Amplification of the CDR3 region of rearranged TCR beta genes was performed with a multiplex PCR assay on genomic DNA. The Illumina HiSeq System was used to sequence the amplified TCR beta libraries as 87-base-pair reads. The authors processed their data as follows. A later analysis counted 75 million to 100 million unique TCR beta chains across the 640 or so repertoires, and about 10 million of these chains were shared by at least two donors. A nearest-neighbor algorithm error-corrected the raw reads and collapsed the reads into unique sequences, merging closely related sequences to remove PCR and sequencing errors. CDR3 sequences were aligned to IMGT reference sequences to assign V, D and J gene segments. For a sequence to be retained, at least a six-nucleotide match to both a V gene segment and a J gene segment was required. Rearrangements were called productive when the CDR3 lacked stop codons and stayed in frame with V and J; all others were non-productive. Following IMGT convention, CDR3 was defined as the stretch from the second conserved V-encoded cysteine up to the conserved J-encoded phenylalanine. In an earlier analysis of more than 550 of the donors, sequences lacking an unambiguous match to a single V gene segment were excluded. In an earlier analysis of around 600 of the donors, V segments were called functional above 56.7% productive rearrangements and were called segregating when the between-donor standard deviation exceeded 5%. To diagnose cytomegalovirus status from the catalog of TCR beta chain sequences, a statistical classification framework was built. In a later analysis, TCR nucleotide sequences were compared against IMGT/GENE-DB human TR gene sequences so that V and J genes could be assigned. The TCRdist pipeline was used in a later analysis to assign CDR3 sequences and most-parsimonious VDJ recombination scenarios. In a later analysis, each TCR beta chain was defined by its CDR3 amino acid sequence together with its V-gene family, and reads without a unique V-gene family were excluded. In a later analysis, around 650 highly shared, low-generation-probability nucleotide sequences were removed to address suspected cross-contamination and a sequencing artifact. In a later analysis, a clonal expansion index was calculated for each public chain from normalized within-repertoire ranks of inferred template counts. Generation probabilities in a later analysis came from a VDJ recombination model fitted to out-of-frame rearrangements, and those results were checked against IGoR. In a later analysis, hypergeometric tests were used to score TCR-TCR, TCR-HLA and TCR-CMV co-occurrence, with a repertoire-size bias correction applied to TCR pairs. False discovery rates were estimated in a later analysis by permuting HLA or CMV assignments 20 times. In a later analysis, co-occurring TCRs were grouped using DBSCAN, with TCRdist sequence similarity added in when clustering inside HLA-allele-positive subsets. Repertoires with fewer than 30,000 or more than 120,000 public chains were left out of co-occurrence clustering, as were a few repertoires with anomalous nucleotide sharing. TCRdb retrieved this table from immuneACCESS and kept in-frame rearrangements only. Not all clones are present; in checked studies, unresolved V genes account for under half, and no reason is known for the remainder. Clonal size and the V and J genes are those of that table, whereas D and trimming came from the DNA. The table held for this sample gives about 55,000 clones. The top ten constitute under 10% of the sample.

Findings and caveats that apply to the study as a whole: A later analysis found that HLA-associated TCR beta chains were more clonally expanded and had lower generation probabilities than equally common non-associated chains. A later analysis reported that several top co-occurrence clusters appeared linked to parvovirus B19, influenza, CMV and Epstein-Barr virus. Most TCR sequences were observed very rarely across donors, whereas some public TCRs were present in many individuals. Compared with the roughly 670-donor mean, donors in an Asian-associated ancestry cluster had fewer N-insertions in productive TCRs, according to a later genetic analysis. V-gene and J-gene trimming of TCR beta chains was associated with a missense DCLRE1C variant in a later genetic analysis, and the association was replicated in an independent cohort. Specific HLA alleles were associated with 15,000 to 20,000 TCR beta sequences at a false discovery rate of 0.05 in a later analysis. It was suggested by the authors that the approach could potentially be generalized to other disease states and immunological phenotypes. Because counts were too low, about 15 rarely observed V segments, including chromosome 9 orphons, were left out of the earlier analysis of about 500 of the donors. HLA typing was unavailable for some donors at each locus, so association tests used only the typed subset. A further reported finding was that TCR beta sequences accurately predicted the HLA-A and HLA-B alleles for most subjects in the first cohort. Some IMGT-functional V segments, including TRBV6-2 and TRBV6-3, could not be distinguished by the 87-base-pair reads and were therefore excluded. A group of highly shared sequence variants was considered likely to be a technical artifact of the sequencing pipeline. Sequencing depth was assumed to be roughly uniform across donors in the presence/absence analyses, though that assumption may not hold. According to a later analysis, TCR association rates differed among HLA loci, with DRB1 alleles showing the most associated TCRs and HLA-C alleles showing the fewest. Linkage disequilibrium might explain the correlated functional status among segregating V segments, but an unknown experimental factor could not be excluded. In vitro tests confirmed that three of the cytomegalovirus-associated TCR beta chains recognize cytomegalovirus antigens. In an earlier analysis of around 600 of the donors, most TCR beta V segments were observed in productive rearrangements about 90% or about 30% of the time, broadly matching IMGT annotations. According to a later analysis, most CMV-associated TCR beta chains appeared to be HLA-restricted, and the HLA associations seemed to be driven largely by CMV exposure. In the study, around 150 TCR beta chains were listed as associated with cytomegalovirus. The cohort was sequenced for TCR beta chains only, and without alpha or paired-chain data the features that could be detected were limited. Assigning TCR associations to individual alleles was difficult when HLA alleles, especially DR and DQ, strongly co-occurred. In both the original and validation cohorts, the classifier was reported to diagnose cytomegalovirus status with high specificity and sensitivity. CMV serostatus was the only immune exposure information available for the cohort.

The cohort was made up of 650 to 700 healthy bone marrow donors. At the time of sampling, all cohort members were nominally healthy, though unrecorded immune exposures were likely present. The donor tested CMV seropositive, placing the donor among the 289 seropositive members of the cohort. A peripheral blood sample was collected from each donor, and TCR beta sequencing was performed on peripheral blood mononuclear cells. The Qiagen DNeasy Blood Extraction Kit was used to extract genomic DNA from the blood cell samples. About this clone itself: Its antigen remains unidentified.

The specimen was PBMCs. The rearrangement joined TRBV6-1 to TRBJ1-5; 7 middle bases align to TRBD1. The receptor was isolated from a man in his fifties in good health and CMV-seropositive. The CDR3 reads as follows: CASTSGTGNQPQHF. The DNA is TGTGCCAGCACCTCCGGGACAGGCAATCAGCCCCAGCATTTT.